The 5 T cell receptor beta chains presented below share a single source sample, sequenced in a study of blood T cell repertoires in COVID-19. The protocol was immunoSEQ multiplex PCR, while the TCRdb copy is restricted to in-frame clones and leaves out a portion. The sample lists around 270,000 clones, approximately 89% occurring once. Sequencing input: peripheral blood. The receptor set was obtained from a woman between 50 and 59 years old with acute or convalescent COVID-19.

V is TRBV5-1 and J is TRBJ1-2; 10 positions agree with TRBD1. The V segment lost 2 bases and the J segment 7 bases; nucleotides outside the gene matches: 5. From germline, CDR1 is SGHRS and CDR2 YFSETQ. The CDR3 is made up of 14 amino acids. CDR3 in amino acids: CASSFGTGEGGYTF. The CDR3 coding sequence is TGCGCCAGCAGCTTCGGGACAGGGGAGGGTGGCTACACCTTC.

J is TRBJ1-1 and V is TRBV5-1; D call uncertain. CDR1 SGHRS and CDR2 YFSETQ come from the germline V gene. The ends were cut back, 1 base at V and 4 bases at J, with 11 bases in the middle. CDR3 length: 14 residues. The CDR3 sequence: CASSLQWEGTEAFF. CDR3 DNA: TGCGCCAGCAGCTTGCAATGGGAGGGCACTGAAGCTTTCTTT.

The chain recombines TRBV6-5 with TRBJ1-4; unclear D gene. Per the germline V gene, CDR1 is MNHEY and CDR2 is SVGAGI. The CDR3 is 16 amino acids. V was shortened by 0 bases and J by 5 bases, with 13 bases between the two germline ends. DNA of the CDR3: TGTGCCAGCAGTTACTCGGTGCAGGCCCTAAATGAAAAACTGTTTTTT. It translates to CASSYSVQALNEKLFF.

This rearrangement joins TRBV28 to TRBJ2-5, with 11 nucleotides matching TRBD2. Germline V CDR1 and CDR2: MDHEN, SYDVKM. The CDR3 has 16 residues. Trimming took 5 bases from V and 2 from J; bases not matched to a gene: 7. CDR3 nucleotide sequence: TGTGCCAGCAGTCTGACCCTAGCGGGAGGACAAGAGACCCAGTACTTC. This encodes CASSLTLAGGQETQYF.

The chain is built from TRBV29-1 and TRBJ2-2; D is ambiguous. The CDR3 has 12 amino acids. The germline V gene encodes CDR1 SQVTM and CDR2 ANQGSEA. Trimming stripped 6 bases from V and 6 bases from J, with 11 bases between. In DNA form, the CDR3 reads TGCAGCGTACAATGGGCCTCCGGGGAGCTGTTTTTT. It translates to CSVQWASGELFF.